Each of the 27 T cell receptor beta chains below was sequenced from the same sample in a study of shared clonotypes between healthy human individuals. Using immunoSEQ multiplex PCR, the repertoire was profiled, and TCRdb retains in-frame clones only, with some absent. The data contain about 360,000 clones, more than 60% of them singletons. Sequencing was done on a sample of memory CD4+ T cells sorted from blood. As to subset: CD45RA-negative fraction. Every receptor here comes from a man younger than 45 in good health.

As to this clone: Within the sample, other DNA sequences also encode this same CDR3. This chain joins TRBV5-1 and TRBJ2-7, with no clear D. With 5 bases removed from V and 0 bases from J, the gap between germline ends came to 6 bases. The CDR3 extends over 12 amino acids. Germline CDR1 SGHRS, CDR2 YFSETQ. CDR3 residues: CASSPDSYEQYF. The CDR3 DNA reads TGCGCCAGCAGTCCTGACTCCTACGAGCAGTACTTC.

The chain joins TRBV19 to TRBJ1-5; a possible D gene is TRBD1 (6 bases). CDR3 length: 16 residues. CDR1 and CDR2 from the germline V gene are LNHDA and SQIVND (reference sequence). The V gene lost 5 bases and the J gene lost 0 bases, with 14 bases spanning the gap. In DNA form, the CDR3 reads TGTGCCAGTAGTCTGCGGGACACTTATAGCAATCAGCCCCAGCATTTT. Protein product: CASSLRDTYSNQPQHF.

The chain employs TRBV5-1 and TRBJ2-5; perhaps TRBD1 as D (5 bases). Germline CDR1 and CDR2: SGHRS and YFSETQ. CDR3 length: 12 amino acids. Trimming removed 4 bases at V and 7 bases at J, with 11 bases between. DNA of the CDR3: TGCGCCAGCAGCCACTATCAGGGGACCCAGTACTTC. Protein sequence: CASSHYQGTQYF.

The chain has TRBV18 and TRBJ2-5; possibly TRBD1 for D (5 bases). CDR1 is KGHSH, CDR2 LQKENI, per germline. The ends were cut back, 2 bases at V and 5 bases at J, with 9 bases in the middle. This CDR3 has 13 amino acids. CDR3 protein: CASSPSGMETQYF. CDR3 DNA: TGTGCCAGCTCACCATCAGGGATGGAGACCCAGTACTTC. Filled out from reference TRBV18 and TRBJ2-5, the complete variable domain reads NAGVMQNPRHLVRRRGQEARLRCSPMKGHSHVYWYRQLPEEGLKFMVYLQKENIIDESGMPKERFSAEFPKEGPSILRIQQVVRGDSAAYFCASSPSGMETQYFGPGTRLLVL.

This clone is termed medium-sized. The chain uses TRBV7-9 and TRBJ2-7; D may be TRBD2 (5 bases). CDR1 is SEHNR and CDR2 is FQNEAQ in the germline V gene (reference sequence). There are 14 residues in the CDR3. Trimming left V 0 bases short and J 3 bases short, with 9 bases between. The CDR3 loop reads CASSLASGNYEQYF. The CDR3 DNA reads as TGTGCCAGCAGCTTAGCGAGCGGAAACTACGAGCAGTACTTC.

The rearrangement joins TRBV10-3 to TRBJ2-7; weak D call: TRBD2 (9 bases). CDR1 and CDR2 from the germline V gene are ENHRY and SYGVKD. V gave up 6 bases and J gave up 0 bases, with 24 bases separating them. This CDR3 spans 18 amino acids. The CDR3 region has the DNA TGTGCCATCAGGACAGGGGCTGGGGCGGGAGGGCCCTCCTACGAGCAGTACTTC. Amino acids: CAIRTGAGAGGPSYEQYF.

This clone has a count of ten or more. The chain links TRBV23-1 to TRBJ2-7; TRBD1 matches at 10 bases. TRBV23-1 is reported as an ORF; its role is uncertain. Unmatched junction bases numbered 3, after V lost 8 bases and J lost 2 bases. The length of the CDR3 is 13 residues. The CDR3 loop reads CASPGTGAYEQYF. DNA for the CDR3: TGCGCCAGCCCCGGGACAGGGGCCTACGAGCAGTACTTC.

This chain joins TRBV10-2 and TRBJ2-1, with D tentatively TRBD1 (6 bases). Germline loops: CDR1 WSHSY, CDR2 SAAADI. The ends were cut back, 10 bases at V and 7 bases at J, with 14 bases in the middle. The CDR3 has 12 amino acids. In DNA, the CDR3 is TGCGCCACCATAAAACAGGGTAATGAGCAGTTCTTC. As protein: CATIKQGNEQFF.

In this sample, this clone turned up many times. V is TRBV5-1 and J is TRBJ2-3; tentative D call: TRBD2 (5 bases). This CDR3 is 15 amino acids long. Trimming removed 0 bases at V and 2 bases at J, with 10 bases between. Per germline, CDR1 SGHRS and CDR2 YFSETQ. CDR3 sequence: CASSLARGHTDTQYF. The CDR3 region has the DNA TGCGCCAGCAGCTTGGCTCGCGGGCACACAGATACGCAGTATTTT.

This chain uses TRBV7-2 with TRBJ2-7; D gene ambiguous. V lost 3 bases to trimming and J lost 3 bases, with 6 bases between them. The CDR3 runs to 12 residues. CDR1 is SGHTA and CDR2 is FQGNSA in the germline V gene. Written as DNA, the CDR3 is TGTGCCAGCAGCTTTACCCGCTACGAGCAGTACTTC. It is translated as CASSFTRYEQYF.

The CDR3 DNA follows: TGCGCCAGCAGCCAAGTAGGAGGGGCCGGGGAGCTGTTTTTT. Translating gives CASSQVGGAGELFF. The genes are TRBV4-1 and TRBJ2-2; D may be TRBD2 (6 bases). CDR1 and CDR2 from the germline V gene are MGHRA and YSYEKL. This CDR3 contains 14 residues. The V end was cut by 1 base, the J end by 6 bases, with 9 bases between.

In this sample, this clone turned up many times. Other DNA sequences from this sample encode an identical CDR3 as well. This chain links TRBV18 with TRBJ2-3; a weak D match, TRBD2 (6 bases). The V gene lost 3 bases and the J gene lost 1 base, with 11 bases spanning the gap. CDR3 size: 15 residues. CDR1 is KGHSH and CDR2 is LQKENI in the germline V gene. In DNA, the CDR3 is TGTGCCAGCTCACCGCCTAGCGCCGGCACAGATACGCAGTATTTT. Translated, it gives CASSPPSAGTDTQYF.

The chain uses TRBV7-2 and TRBJ1-2, with D maybe TRBD1 (6 bases). Trimming took 5 bases from V and 10 from J, leaving 11 bases between them. Germline V gene data show CDR1 as SGHTA and CDR2 as FQGNSA. This CDR3 region has 11 residues. The CDR3 DNA reads as TGTGCCAGCAGCCTCCGGGACATCTACACCTTC. Encoded protein: CASSLRDIYTF.

V is TRBV18 and J is TRBJ2-3; no firm D call. The CDR3 length is 14 residues. Trimming left V 0 bases short and J 3 bases short, with 7 bases between. The germline CDR1 and CDR2 sequences are KGHSH and LQKENI. The CDR3 region is CASSPPAETDTQYF. CDR3 DNA sequence: TGTGCCAGCTCACCACCGGCAGAAACAGATACGCAGTATTTT. The full variable domain, rest sourced from reference TRBV18 and TRBJ2-3, is NAGVMQNPRHLVRRRGQEARLRCSPMKGHSHVYWYRQLPEEGLKFMVYLQKENIIDESGMPKERFSAEFPKEGPSILRIQQVVRGDSAAYFCASSPPAETDTQYFGPGTRLTVL.

This chain connects TRBV2 to TRBJ1-4; D unclear. The ends were cut back, 1 base at V and 4 bases at J, with 4 bases in the middle. This CDR3 has 13 residues. Germline V CDR1 and CDR2: SNHLY, FYNNEI. The CDR3 nucleotides read TGTGCCAGCAGTGAAGGAATTAATGAAAAACTGTTTTTT. It codes for CASSEGINEKLFF.

The chain couples TRBV11-3 to TRBJ2-7, with TRBD1 matching over 8 bases. The V gene's germline CDR1 is SGHNT and CDR2 YENEEA. This CDR3 has 15 residues. V lost 3 bases and J lost 1; bases outside the gene matches: 5. In nucleotides, the CDR3 is TGTGCCAGCAGCTTCGGGACAGGACCTTCCTACGAGCAGTACTTC. Translation gives CASSFGTGPSYEQYF.

A few counts support this clone. V gene TRBV2 combines with J gene TRBJ1-3; no clear D gene. This CDR3 region has 15 residues. Germline-derived CDR1 and CDR2 are SNHLY and FYNNEI. V lost 3 bases to trimming and J lost 4 bases, with 13 bases between them. CDR3 sequence reads: CASSENPTGGNTIYF. CDR3 bases: TGTGCCAGCAGTGAGAATCCGACGGGGGGAAACACCATATATTTT.

The chain is built from TRBV11-3 and TRBJ2-1; D unresolved. The CDR3 contains 14 residues. Looked up from germline, CDR1 is SGHNT and CDR2 is YENEEA. V lost 0 bases and J lost 2, with 5 bases in between. The CDR3 bases are TGTGCCAGCAGCTTAGATTCGACCTACAATGAGCAGTTCTTC. Protein sequence: CASSLDSTYNEQFF.

Concerning this clone itself: The identical CDR3 is also encoded by other nucleotide sequences in the sample. The V and J genes are TRBV29-1 and TRBJ2-7; D not certain. This CDR3 has 11 amino acids. Trimming stripped 5 bases from V and 1 base from J, with 6 bases between. In germline, CDR1 is SQVTM, CDR2 ANQGSEA. CDR3: CSVSVSYEQYF. The CDR3 region has the DNA TGCAGCGTTTCTGTTTCCTACGAGCAGTACTTC.

The rearrangement uses TRBV7-2 and TRBJ2-1; the match to TRBD2 covers 8 bases. V lost 5 bases to trimming and J lost 3 bases; unmatched junction nucleotides: 9. Germline V gene lookup returns CDR1 SGHTA and CDR2 FQGNSA. The CDR3 covers 16 residues. The CDR3 reads CASSDHSGTYYNEQFF. CDR3 sequence (DNA): TGTGCCAGCAGCGATCATAGCGGGACATACTACAATGAGCAGTTCTTC.

This clone has a single count. The rearrangement links TRBV18 to TRBJ1-4; D is ambiguous. The CDR3 is 16 amino acids. The V and J ends lost 6 bases and 0 bases respectively, with 14 bases between them. Germline values: CDR1 KGHSH, CDR2 LQKENI. For the CDR3, the DNA is TGTGCCAGCTCCGAAAAGCGAGGTGCAACTAATGAAAAACTGTTTTTT. It translates to CASSEKRGATNEKLFF.

The sample holds a few counts of this clone. V and J are TRBV5-6 and TRBJ2-7; 9 nucleotides agree with TRBD2. Trimming took 4 bases from V and 7 from J; bases not matched to a gene: 12. CDR1 is SGHDT and CDR2 is YYEEEE in the germline V gene. There are 15 residues in the CDR3. As DNA, the CDR3 is TGTGCCAGCAGCCGCACAATAGCGGGAGTTAGGGAGCAGTACTTC. Translating gives CASSRTIAGVREQYF. Based on the CDR3 plus reference TRBV5-6 and TRBJ2-7, the full variable domain is DAGVTQSPTHLIKTRGQQVTLRCSPKSGHDTVSWYQQALGQGPQFIFQYYEEEERQRGNFPDRFSGHQFPNYSSELNVNALLLGDSALYLCASSRTIAGVREQYFGPGTRLTVT.

CDR3 nucleotides: TGTGCCAGCAGTGGCCGACAGGGTTTGGATGGCTACACCTTC. Its protein is CASSGRQGLDGYTF. The chain uses TRBV28 and TRBJ1-2; 7 positions agree with TRBD1. The germline CDR1 and CDR2 sequences are MDHEN and SYDVKM. The length of the CDR3 is 14 residues. The junction had 9 bases not matched to a gene; V was cut back by 5 bases and J by 6 bases.

About this clone itself: Other DNA sequences from this sample encode an identical CDR3 as well. The chain recombines TRBV29-1 with TRBJ2-3; no clear D. This CDR3 has 12 residues. Germline V gene sequence: CDR1 SQVTM, CDR2 ANQGSEA. Trimming stripped 4 bases from V and 1 base from J, with 6 bases between. The CDR3 nucleotides read TGCAGCGTTGCGGAAGGCACAGATACGCAGTATTTT. Translated, it gives CSVAEGTDTQYF.

The chain has TRBV18 and TRBJ2-1; no firm D call. CDR1 KGHSH and CDR2 LQKENI come from the germline V gene. Trimming removed 4 bases from V and 4 bases from J, with 11 bases in between. CDR3 size: 14 residues. CDR3 in DNA: TGTGCCAGCTCACAATCATCAGGATACAATGAGCAGTTCTTC. Translating gives CASSQSSGYNEQFF.

V gene TRBV4-1 combines with J gene TRBJ2-2, with 9 bases identical to TRBD2. Germline trimming cut 2 bases from V and 0 bases from J; bases unmatched to any gene: 1. Germline CDR1 and CDR2: MGHRA and YSYEKL. The CDR3 contains 16 residues. This CDR3 is CASSQRLAANTGELFF. Here the CDR3 DNA reads TGCGCCAGCAGCCAACGACTAGCGGCGAACACCGGGGAGCTGTTTTTT.

This chain joins TRBV7-8 and TRBJ2-5; D uncertain. The CDR3 extends over 14 amino acids. V lost 5 bases, J lost 5 bases, and 15 bases lay in between. Per germline, CDR1 SGHVS and CDR2 FQNEAQ. CDR3 residues: CASSLRNRPETQYF. CDR3 nucleotide sequence: TGTGCCAGCAGCCTACGGAACCGACCGGAGACCCAGTACTTC.